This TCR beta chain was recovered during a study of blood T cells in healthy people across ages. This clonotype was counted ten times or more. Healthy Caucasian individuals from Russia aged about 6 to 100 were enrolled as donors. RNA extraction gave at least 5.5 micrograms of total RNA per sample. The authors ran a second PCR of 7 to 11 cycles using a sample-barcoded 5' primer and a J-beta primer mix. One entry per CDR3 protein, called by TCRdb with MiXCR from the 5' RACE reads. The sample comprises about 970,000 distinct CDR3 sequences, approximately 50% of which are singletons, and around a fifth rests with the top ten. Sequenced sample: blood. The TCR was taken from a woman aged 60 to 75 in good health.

The DNA of the CDR3 is TGTGCCATCAGGACGGGACAGCACAATGAGCAGTTCTTC. This codes for CAIRTGQHNEQFF. The rearrangement links TRBV10-3 to TRBJ2-1, with TRBD1 matching over 7 bases. Unmatched junction bases numbered 4, after V lost 6 bases and J lost 5 bases. Germline CDR1 is ENHRY and CDR2 is SYGVKD. This CDR3 is built from 13 residues.